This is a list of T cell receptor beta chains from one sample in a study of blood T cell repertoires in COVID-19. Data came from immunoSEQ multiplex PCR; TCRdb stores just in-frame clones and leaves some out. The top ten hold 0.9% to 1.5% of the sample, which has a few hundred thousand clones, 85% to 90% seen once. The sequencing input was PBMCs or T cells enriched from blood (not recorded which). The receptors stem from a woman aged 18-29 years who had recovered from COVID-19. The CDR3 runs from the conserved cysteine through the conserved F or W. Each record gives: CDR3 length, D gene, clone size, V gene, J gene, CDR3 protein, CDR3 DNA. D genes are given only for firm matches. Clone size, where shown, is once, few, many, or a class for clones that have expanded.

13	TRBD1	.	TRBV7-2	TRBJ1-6	CASTTTGGSPLHF	TGTGCCAGCACCACGACAGGGGGATCACCCCTCCACTTT
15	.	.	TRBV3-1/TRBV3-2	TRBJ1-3	CASSATWGAGNTIYF	TGTGCCAGCAGCGCCACGTGGGGCGCTGGAAACACCATATATTTT
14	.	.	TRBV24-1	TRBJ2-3	CATSRSRAGDTQYF	TGTGCCACCAGTAGGTCAAGGGCGGGAGATACGCAGTATTTT
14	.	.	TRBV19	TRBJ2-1	CASGNRTSYNEQFF	TGTGCCAGCGGTAACAGGACCTCCTACAATGAGCAGTTCTTC
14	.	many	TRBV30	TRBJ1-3	CAGGTGNLGNTIYF	TGTGCCGGGGGCACAGGGAACCTTGGAAACACCATATATTTT
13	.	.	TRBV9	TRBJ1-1	CASGQGQDTEAFF	TGTGCCAGCGGGCAGGGTCAGGACACTGAAGCTTTCTTT
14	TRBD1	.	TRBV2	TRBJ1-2	CASKDYRDRFGYTF	TGTGCCAGCAAGGATTACCGGGACAGGTTTGGCTACACCTTC
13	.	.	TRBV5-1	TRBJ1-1	CASSLQGYTEAFF	TGCGCCAGCAGCTTGCAGGGCTACACTGAAGCTTTCTTT
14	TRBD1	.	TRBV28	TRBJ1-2	CASSLPTGDGGYTF	TGTGCCAGCAGTCTACCGACAGGGGATGGGGGCTACACCTTC
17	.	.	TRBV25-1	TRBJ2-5	CASSPTTVTLSQETQYF	TGTGCCAGCAGTCCTACGACAGTTACCCTGAGCCAAGAGACCCAGTACTTC
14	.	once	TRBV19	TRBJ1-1	CASVGGRGGTEAFF	TGTGCCAGTGTCGGCGGCAGAGGGGGCACTGAAGCTTTCTTT
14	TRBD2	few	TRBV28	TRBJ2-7	CASRVRGGSYEQYF	TGTGCCAGCAGGGTCCGGGGGGGTTCCTACGAGCAGTACTTC